This T cell receptor (beta chain) was recorded in a study of beta chain features in type 1 diabetes. Points on this clone: Its antigen is not known.

This CDR3 has 13 residues. Trimming shortened V by 3 bases and J by 8 bases, and 14 bases separated the two germline ends. Germline V gene lookup returns CDR1 SGHRS and CDR2 YFSETQ. Reverse transcription of all isolated RNA meant that expressed TCRB transcripts were sequenced. Produced via immunoSEQ multiplex PCR; TCRdb's table is partial and in-frame only. The table shows about 370,000 clones, with around 16% occurring only once. Study-wide results and caveats: VDJ junctions from type 1 diabetes patients carried fewer insertions and larger deletions.

The genes are TRBV5-1 and TRBJ1-2; D not resolved. The sample taken for sequencing was naive CD4+ T cells from blood. The clonotype originates from a woman between 18 and 30 years old in good health. CDR3 sequence (DNA): TGCGCCAGCAGCTCCTCGGGGTCGGGCGGCTACACCTTC. Translating it yields CASSSSGSGGYTF. The whole variable domain, filled in from reference TRBV5-1 and TRBJ1-2, reads KAGVTQTPRYLIKTRGQQVTLSCSPISGHRSVSWYQQTPGQGLQFLFEYFSETQRNKGNFPGRFSGRQFSNSRSEMNVSTLELGDSALYLCASSSSGSGGYTFGSGTRLTVV.